This record looks at one TCR beta chain sequence and its context. The antigen is undetermined. The data were produced by immunoSEQ multiplex PCR, yet TCRdb's version contains in-frame clones alone and is incomplete. The repertoire holds about 73,000 clones, with 78% as singletons. These data are taken from a study of vaccination effects on CD4 cells after COVID-19. Viral peptide pool expansion of antigen-specific CD4+ T cells preceded sequencing in the ViraFEST assay. The authors isolated CD4+ T cells after approximately 9 days of culture. The study found no prior SARS-CoV-2 infection in the vaccine recipients, who tested negative for nucleocapsid antibodies. On days 3 and 7, fresh IL-2 medium replaced half the medium. Notes on the study in general: Late post-vaccination samples showed marked contraction of infection- and vaccine-induced clones. In the study, convalescent patients were few, and early post-infection timepoints were absent.

This clonotype was obtained from a human donor who received a COVID-19 vaccine. Material: CD4+ T cells from PBMCs cultured with SARS-CoV-2 spike peptides, obtained before COVID-19 vaccination.

CDR3 sequence reads: CASRKTGAGSGNTIYF. CDR3 DNA sequence: TGCGCCAGCAGAAAGACAGGGGCTGGATCCGGAAACACCATATATTTT. The V call is TRBV4-3, the J call TRBJ1-3; TRBD1 matches 8 bases. This CDR3 is built from 16 residues. Trimming removed 6 bases from V and 4 bases from J; junction bases left unmatched: 11. Germline CDR1 reads LGHNA; CDR2 reads YSLEER.